The 8 T cell receptor beta chains below were found in one sample sequenced in a study of blood T cell repertoires in COVID-19. Produced via immunoSEQ multiplex PCR; TCRdb's table is partial and in-frame only. This sample has roughly 30,000 clones; over 90% occur once, and the top ten carry under 6.5%. The sequenced material came from peripheral blood. Receptor source: a human donor in a cohort sampled during active COVID-19.

The chain combines TRBV18 with TRBJ1-5; no reliable D call. The CDR3 is made up of 11 amino acids. From germline, CDR1 is KGHSH and CDR2 LQKENI. V lost 6 bases and J lost 6, with 6 bases in between. This CDR3 is CASSETQPQHF. The CDR3 DNA reads as TGTGCCAGCTCGGAGACTCAGCCCCAGCATTTT. Full variable domain (missing parts from reference TRBV18 and TRBJ1-5): NAGVMQNPRHLVRRRGQEARLRCSPMKGHSHVYWYRQLPEEGLKFMVYLQKENIIDESGMPKERFSAEFPKEGPSILRIQQVVRGDSAAYFCASSETQPQHFGDGTRLSIL.

This chain uses TRBV7-8 with TRBJ1-1; D gene uncertain. The CDR3 has 15 residues. Trimming took 5 bases from V and 0 from J, leaving 13 bases between them. CDR1 and CDR2 (germline): SGHVS, FQNEAQ. This CDR3 reads CASSPSGRMNTEAFF. CDR3 in DNA: TGTGCCAGCAGCCCAAGCGGCAGGATGAACACTGAAGCTTTCTTT.

The chain has TRBV27 and TRBJ1-1, with D perhaps TRBD1 (5 bases). V lost 8 bases and J lost 1, with 11 bases in between. Per the germline V gene, CDR1 is MNHEY and CDR2 is SMNVEV (reference sequence). The CDR3 is 13 amino acids. CDR3 in amino acids: CASGIDRNTEAFF. The CDR3 DNA reads TGTGCCAGCGGAATCGACAGGAACACTGAAGCTTTCTTT.

The genes are TRBV18 and TRBJ2-2; no clear D. The CDR3 is 13 residues long. Trimming shortened V by 2 bases and J by 5 bases, and 6 bases separated the two germline ends. Germline CDR1 is KGHSH and CDR2 is LQKENI. CDR3 coding DNA: TGTGCCAGCTCACCAGCGGTGACCGGGGAGCTGTTTTTT. It translates to CASSPAVTGELFF.

V and J are TRBV29-1 and TRBJ2-1; 7 bases are a match to TRBD2. This CDR3 has 14 amino acids. The V gene's germline CDR1 is SQVTM and CDR2 ANQGSEA. The V gene end was trimmed by 2 bases and the J gene end by 1 base; junction bases not matched to a gene: 2. This CDR3 reads CSVELAVSYNEQFF. CDR3 in DNA: TGCAGCGTTGAACTAGCGGTTTCCTACAATGAGCAGTTCTTC.

The chain employs TRBV7-9 and TRBJ2-3, with D maybe TRBD2 (6 bases). CDR3 size: 15 residues. Deletions cut 1 base from V and 6 bases from J, with 14 bases between. In germline, CDR1 is SEHNR, CDR2 FQNEAQ (reference sequence). The CDR3 reads CASSLDWGEEDTQYF. As DNA, the CDR3 is TGTGCCAGCAGCTTAGACTGGGGGGAGGAGGATACGCAGTATTTT.

The chain has TRBV20-1 and TRBJ2-7; the D gene is possibly TRBD2 (6 bases). Germline CDR1 reads DFQATT; CDR2 reads SNEGSKA (reference sequence). Deletions cut 3 bases from V and 0 bases from J, with 12 bases between. This CDR3 contains 14 residues. The CDR3 loop is CSASSGGSSYEQYF. CDR3 in DNA: TGCAGTGCTAGTTCCGGGGGAAGCTCCTACGAGCAGTACTTC.

The rearrangement links TRBV18 to TRBJ1-2, with D tentatively TRBD1 (6 bases). V was cut by 6 bases and J by 4 bases, with 18 bases left in between. Germline V gene data show CDR1 as KGHSH and CDR2 as LQKENI. The CDR3 length is 15 residues. For the CDR3, the DNA is TGTGCCAGCTCTCCGGACCAGGGGCTGGGCTATGGCTACACCTTC. It encodes CASSPDQGLGYGYTF. The full variable domain, completed using reference TRBV18 and TRBJ1-2, is NAGVMQNPRHLVRRRGQEARLRCSPMKGHSHVYWYRQLPEEGLKFMVYLQKENIIDESGMPKERFSAEFPKEGPSILRIQQVVRGDSAAYFCASSPDQGLGYGYTFGSGTRLTVV.